These T cell receptor beta chains were read from a single sample in a study of Graves' ophthalmopathy and Graves' hyperthyroidism. Via MiXCR, TCRdb re-called the multiplex PCR reads, giving one row per CDR3 protein. The sample has about 400,000 distinct CDR3 sequences, under 25% seen once. Sequenced sample: peripheral blood. The source of these receptors is a woman between 18 and 29 years old with stable Graves' hyperthyroidism. The CDR3 runs from the conserved cysteine through the conserved F or W.

TRBV4-1	TRBJ2-5	CASSQGTGETQYF
TRBV6-2/TRBV6-3	TRBJ2-7	CASSMILAGGLLDEQYF
TRBV2	TRBJ1-5	CASSEVRNNQPQHF
TRBV6-2/TRBV6-3	TRBJ2-7	CASSQRLAGRYEQYF
TRBV2	TRBJ2-1	CATTRTGFWEQFF
TRBV7-8	TRBJ2-5	CAKEAGVGVYQETQYF
TRBV4-1	TRBJ1-2	CASSQTDRNYGYTF
TRBV6-2/TRBV6-3	TRBJ2-7	CASSYSRTSGRYEQYF
TRBV7-2	TRBJ2-5	CVSSLAPAGGRETQYF
TRBV14	TRBJ1-1	CASSQALNTEAFF
TRBV14	TRBJ2-5	CASSRRQFGGEETQYF
TRBV20-1	TRBJ2-2	CSASLPGRDTGELFF
TRBV25-1	TRBJ2-5	CASSDNSGRGGEQETQYF
TRBV12-3/TRBV12-4	TRBJ1-2	CASSSWGRGGYTF
TRBV14	TRBJ2-7	CASSKAFGAGTSYEQYF
TRBV7-6	TRBJ2-7	CASSLGGGIYYEQYF
TRBV4-1	TRBJ1-3	CASSQKNTIYF
TRBV7-2	TRBJ1-1	CASSLAWRGRLGAFF
TRBV27	TRBJ1-2	CASSFLRTNYGYTF
TRBV6-2/TRBV6-3	TRBJ1-1	CASSYSLAGEAFF